This T cell receptor (beta chain) was observed in a study of CD8 T cells in Susac syndrome. After removal of 1 base from V and 7 bases from J, the junction contained 6 bases not matched to a gene. Germline CDR1 and CDR2: LGHNA and YSLEER. This CDR3 comprises 16 residues. An amount of RNA that ranged from about 0.45 to 1 ug was reverse transcribed with random hexamers. From the immunoSEQ multiplex PCR reads, TCRdb called clonotypes with MiXCR, one entry per CDR3 protein. The repertoire includes tens of thousands of distinct CDR3 sequences, approximately 93% of them detected once, and about 0.3% sits in the top ten.

V gene TRBV4-3 combines with J gene TRBJ2-3; 12 bases agree with TRBD1. Sequencing input: CD8+ T cells from PBMCs. The sequence was obtained from a human donor in good health. The CDR3, as DNA: TGCGCCAGCAGCCAAGCCGGGACAGGGGGCCCCAATACGCAGTATTTT. This encodes CASSQAGTGGPNTQYF.